The clone carrying this T cell receptor beta chain was picked up one time. Its antigen is unknown. These data originate in a study of cytomegalovirus exposure and HLA in healthy donors. Points from the study as a whole: For cytomegalovirus status, the classifier reportedly gave diagnoses with high specificity and sensitivity. According to the study, roughly 160 TCR beta chains were cytomegalovirus-associated.

Profiling relied on immunoSEQ multiplex PCR, and the TCRdb table lists in-frame clones only, not all of them. The table records tens of thousands of clones, roughly 94% of them present only once. The donors were part of the validation cohort of roughly 110 subjects. That cohort was separate from the first cohort, which comprised some 670 subjects. Germline V gene sequence: CDR1 SGHNT, CDR2 YENEEA. The CDR3 extends over 17 amino acids. Trimming at V came to 5 bases and at J to 0 bases, leaving 10 bases not matched to a gene. What was sequenced was PBMCs. The receptor's source is a young woman in good health and CMV-seropositive. J is TRBJ2-4 and V is TRBV11-3; 7 positions agree with TRBD1. The chain's CDR3 is CASSARRDSIAKNIQYF. In nucleotides, the CDR3 is TGTGCCAGCAGCGCACGCCGGGACAGTATAGCCAAAAACATTCAGTACTTC.